This TCR beta chain was observed in a study of PD-L1 blockade in urothelial cancer. Produced via immunoSEQ multiplex PCR; TCRdb's table is partial and in-frame only. The table lists over 70,000 clones, around 78% of them singletons. Germline V gene data show CDR1 as MNHNY and CDR2 as SVGAGI (reference sequence). The V gene end was trimmed by 6 bases and the J gene end by 7 bases; junction bases not matched to a gene: 7. The CDR3 contains 13 residues. The time point denotes: peripheral blood 6 weeks after treatment start. V usage is TRBV6-6 and J usage is TRBJ1-2, with 8 positions matching TRBD1. Sample: PBMCs, taken around atezolizumab (anti-PD-L1) treatment. This TCR was recovered from a man between 65 and 85 years old with urothelial cancer. The CDR3 coding sequence is TGTGCCAGCAGCCGACAGGGGTCCGCTGGCTACACCTTC. This encodes CASSRQGSAGYTF.